This entry concerns a single T cell receptor beta chain. What it recognizes is unknown. These data are taken from a study of T cells in narcolepsy. Study results and caveats: Blood of same and different patients, but not healthy controls, reportedly held recurring autoreactive clonotypes.

TCRdb's table, derived via immunoSEQ multiplex PCR, lists solely in-frame clones and lacks some. The sample yields 10,000 to 12,000 clones, 60% to 80% seen once. The CDR3 is 15 residues long. V was cut by 0 bases and J by 3 bases, with 12 bases left in between. Germline V gives CDR1 MGHRA, CDR2 YSYEKL. Sequencing used CD45RA- memory CD8+ T cells from PBMCs. J is TRBJ2-7 and V is TRBV4-1, with no clear D. The receptor comes from a human donor with narcolepsy. This CDR3 reads CASSQDGVGVYEQYF. The CDR3 DNA reads as TGCGCCAGCAGCCAAGATGGGGTAGGTGTCTACGAGCAGTACTTC.